Shown below are 20 T cell receptor beta chains from a single sample sequenced in a study of blood T cell repertoires in COVID-19. Using immunoSEQ multiplex PCR, the repertoire was profiled, and TCRdb retains in-frame clones only, with some absent. The sample includes 200,000 to 250,000 clones, about 80% seen only once; the top ten take 1.3%. Sequencing input: PBMCs or T cells enriched from blood (not recorded which). Receptors originate from a woman in her forties with acute COVID-19.

The chain links TRBV5-4 to TRBJ1-5; tentative D call: TRBD1 (5 bases). This CDR3 contains 14 residues. CDR1 is SGHNT, CDR2 YYREEE, per germline (reference sequence). Trimming pared 4 bases from V and 0 bases from J, leaving 8 bases between. CDR3 protein: CASSATGSNQPQHF. CDR3 bases: TGTGCCAGCAGCGCAACAGGTAGCAATCAGCCCCAGCATTTT.

V is TRBV20-1 and J is TRBJ2-3, with 10 bases identical to TRBD2. The CDR3 is 14 residues long. Unmatched junction bases numbered 7, after V lost 3 bases and J lost 7 bases. Germline values: CDR1 DFQATT, CDR2 SNEGSKA (reference sequence). CDR3 in amino acids: CSASKREGLHTQYF. The CDR3 DNA sequence: TGCAGTGCTAGTAAGCGGGAGGGTTTACATACGCAGTATTTT.

This rearrangement joins TRBV7-3 to TRBJ2-2; 7 bases are a match to TRBD2. The V segment lost 2 bases and the J segment 1 base; nucleotides outside the gene matches: 4. CDR3 size: 16 residues. Germline values: CDR1 SGHTA, CDR2 FQGTGA. CDR3 sequence: CASSLLPGGNTGELFF. The CDR3, as DNA: TGTGCCAGCAGCTTACTCCCGGGAGGGAACACCGGGGAGCTGTTTTTT.

The count of this clone is one. V and J are TRBV19 and TRBJ1-2; D is undetermined. The CDR3 is 13 amino acids. The V end was cut by 11 bases, the J end by 3 bases, with 16 bases between. Germline V gives CDR1 LNHDA, CDR2 SQIVND (reference sequence). In nucleotides, the CDR3 is TGTGCCGCCAAGGCAGGTAGTCACTATGGCTACACCTTC. This translates into CAAKAGSHYGYTF.

The V and J genes are TRBV19 and TRBJ1-2; 8 bases fit TRBD1. V gave up 8 bases and J gave up 4 bases; unmatched junction bases: 15. CDR1 is LNHDA and CDR2 is SQIVND in the germline V gene (reference sequence). The CDR3 consists of 16 residues. The CDR3 region is CASGEGQGLFSYGYTF. The CDR3 nucleotides are TGTGCCAGTGGGGAAGGACAGGGACTGTTCAGCTATGGCTACACCTTC.

V is TRBV29-1 and J is TRBJ1-6; weak D call: TRBD1 (5 bases). Looked up from germline, CDR1 is SQVTM and CDR2 is ANQGSEA. The CDR3 runs to 13 residues. V was cut by 6 bases and J by 4 bases, with 10 bases left in between. CDR3 nucleotides: TGCAGCGTCCTGACAGATTATAATTCACCCCTCCACTTT. It specifies CSVLTDYNSPLHF.

The chain carries TRBV18 and TRBJ1-2; tentatively, D is TRBD1 (6 bases). The length of the CDR3 is 16 residues. CDR1 and CDR2 (germline): KGHSH, LQKENI. Trimming removed 3 bases at V and 0 bases at J, with 14 bases between. CDR3: CASSPSRQGPNYGYTF. The CDR3, as DNA: TGTGCCAGCTCACCCTCCCGGCAGGGGCCTAACTATGGCTACACCTTC.

The rearrangement joins TRBV11-2 to TRBJ1-6, with a tentative D call TRBD1 (5 bases). V was cut by 0 bases and J by 3 bases, with 12 bases left in between. The CDR3 spans 17 residues. The germline gives CDR1 SGHAT, CDR2 FQNNGV. CDR3 DNA sequence: TGTGCCAGCAGCTTAGATTCCAGACAGTTCTATAATTCACCCCTCCACTTT. Encoded protein: CASSLDSRQFYNSPLHF.

The chain links TRBV7-9 to TRBJ2-4; TRBD2 matches at 7 bases. Unmatched junction bases numbered 6, after V lost 1 base and J lost 3 bases. There are 16 residues in the CDR3. Germline CDR1 SEHNR, CDR2 FQNEAQ (reference sequence). The CDR3 sequence: CASSLGGGYFKNIQYF. The CDR3 DNA is TGTGCCAGCAGCTTAGGGGGAGGGTACTTCAAAAACATTCAGTACTTC.

The V and J genes are TRBV14 and TRBJ1-4; the match to TRBD1 covers 9 bases. The CDR3 length is 15 residues. The junction had 6 bases not matched to a gene; V was cut back by 4 bases and J by 6 bases. Per the germline V gene, CDR1 is SGHDN and CDR2 is FVKESK. The chain's CDR3 is CASSLTGQGDEKLFF. CDR3 sequence (DNA): TGTGCCAGCAGCCTTACGGGACAGGGTGATGAAAAACTGTTTTTT.

The chain joins TRBV21-1 to TRBJ1-2; the DNA was not compared with TRBD1, the D call given in the table. TRBV21-1 is a recognized pseudogene. The CDR3 sequence is 15 residues long. CDR3 bases: TGTGCCAGCAGCAAAAGGACAGGGGAAATGGTTGGCTACACCTTC. Translated, it gives CASSKRTGEMVGYTF.

About this clone itself: Possible read error: a much larger clone is one base away. The chain uses TRBV27 and TRBJ2-7, with 7 bases matching TRBD1. With 3 bases clipped from V and 3 bases from J, the junction kept 2 bases outside the gene matches. Germline assignment: CDR1 MNHEY and CDR2 SMNVEV (reference sequence). The CDR3 covers 13 residues. In DNA, the CDR3 is TGTGCCAGCAGTTTCTCAGGGGGCTACGAGCAGTACTTC. Its translation is CASSFSGGYEQYF.

The chain has TRBV27 and TRBJ1-2; 8 positions agree with TRBD1. In germline, CDR1 is MNHEY, CDR2 SMNVEV (reference sequence). The CDR3 is 14 amino acids. The V segment lost 3 bases and the J segment 8 bases; nucleotides outside the gene matches: 8. This chain's CDR3 is CASSLWQGAPGYTF. CDR3 bases: TGTGCCAGCAGTTTGTGGCAGGGGGCGCCCGGCTACACCTTC.

V gene TRBV29-1 combines with J gene TRBJ1-1; D might be TRBD1 (5 bases). V was shortened by 2 bases and J by 3 bases, with 13 bases between the two germline ends. The length of the CDR3 is 14 residues. CDR1 and CDR2 from the germline V gene are SQVTM and ANQGSEA. The CDR3 region is CSVENVGGDTEAFF. For the CDR3, the DNA is TGCAGCGTTGAAAACGTGGGAGGGGACACTGAAGCTTTCTTT.

J is TRBJ2-1 and V is TRBV5-1; D possibly corresponds to TRBD2 (5 bases). Germline V CDR1 and CDR2: SGHRS, YFSETQ. This CDR3 comprises 19 residues. V lost 8 bases to trimming and J lost 4 bases, with 31 bases between them. The CDR3 protein is CARLKPGPGMEVGYNEQFF. CDR3 in DNA: TGCGCCAGACTGAAGCCGGGTCCTGGGATGGAGGTCGGGTACAATGAGCAGTTCTTC.

As concerns this clone: This specimen includes other DNA sequences encoding the same CDR3. V gene TRBV3-1 (or the pseudogene TRBV3-2) combines with J gene TRBJ2-1; 9 bases line up with TRBD2. The CDR3 extends over 15 amino acids. The germline V gene encodes CDR1 LGHDT and CDR2 YNNKEL (reference sequence). The ends lost 2 bases at V and 4 bases at J; junction bases unmatched: 3. The CDR3, as DNA: TGTGCCAGCAGCCAAAGACTAGCGGCTTACAATGAGCAGTTCTTC. Its protein is CASSQRLAAYNEQFF.

The chain combines TRBV5-1 with TRBJ2-3; D not resolved. Germline loops: CDR1 SGHRS, CDR2 YFSETQ. Trimming took off 2 bases at V and 1 base at J, with 5 bases between the two ends. CDR3 size: 13 residues. The CDR3 coding sequence is TGCGCCAGCAGCTTCGGAGGCACAGATACGCAGTATTTT. Its translation: CASSFGGTDTQYF.

This clone was found once. The rearrangement joins TRBV6-5 to TRBJ1-1; D remains unclear. Between the trimmed V and J ends, which lost 2 bases and 1 base, there was a span of 8 bases. The length of the CDR3 is 14 residues. Germline V gene sequence: CDR1 MNHEY, CDR2 SVGAGI. The CDR3 DNA sequence: TGTGCCAGCAGTTACGGGCAGAAGAACACTGAAGCTTTCTTT. Protein product: CASSYGQKNTEAFF.

This rearrangement joins TRBV10-2 to TRBJ1-6; 7 nucleotides agree with TRBD1. The germline gives CDR1 WSHSY, CDR2 SAAADI. Losses at the gene ends were 5 bases for V and 7 bases for J; bases not matched to a gene: 8. The CDR3 covers 15 residues. Written as DNA, the CDR3 is TGCGCCAGCAGTAAACCGGGACAGCTGAATTCACCCCTCCACTTT. Translation gives CASSKPGQLNSPLHF.

The chain uses TRBV6-5 and TRBJ1-1; TRBD1 is a possible D gene (6 bases). Germline V gives CDR1 MNHEY, CDR2 SVGAGI. V lost 6 bases, J lost 4 bases, and 12 bases lay in between. The CDR3 is 13 residues long. CDR3 region: CASRAGASTEAFF. The CDR3 DNA follows: TGTGCCAGCAGGGCGGGGGCGAGCACTGAAGCTTTCTTT.